One and the same sample provided the 32 T cell receptor beta chains below, sequenced in a study of blood T cell repertoires in COVID-19. Measured with immunoSEQ multiplex PCR; TCRdb has only the in-frame clones, and not every one. The repertoire holds roughly 250,000 clones, with 70% to 90% as singletons. Sequenced input: peripheral blood. The source is a human donor with COVID-19, enrolled during active disease. The donor label of this sample is uncertain.

V usage is TRBV9 and J usage is TRBJ1-2; TRBD1 is a possible D gene (5 bases). This CDR3 region has 15 residues. Trimming cost V 0 bases and J 6 bases, with 15 bases left between them. Germline-derived CDR1 and CDR2 are SGDLS and YYNGEE. This CDR3 reads CASSVGGAGEDGYTF. CDR3 nucleotide sequence: TGTGCCAGCAGCGTAGGAGGGGCGGGGGAAGATGGCTACACCTTC.

This clone has only a few counts. The genes are TRBV9 and TRBJ1-4; 11 nucleotides agree with TRBD1. J gave up 8 bases and V 0 bases, and 3 bases lay outside the gene matches. The CDR3 covers 15 residues. CDR1 and CDR2 (germline): SGDLS, YYNGEE. The CDR3 loop is CASSVGTGGPEKLFF. The CDR3 DNA follows: TGTGCCAGCAGCGTAGGGACAGGGGGCCCCGAAAAACTGTTTTTT.

CDR3 region: CSFERGTDTQYF. The CDR3 DNA follows: TGCAGCTTCGAACGGGGCACAGATACGCAGTATTTT. The V and J genes are TRBV29-1 and TRBJ2-3; D is ambiguous. The CDR3 has 12 amino acids. V was clipped by 8 bases and J by 1 base, with 10 bases between them. Germline-derived CDR1 and CDR2 are SQVTM and ANQGSEA.

The V call is TRBV20-1, the J call TRBJ2-1, with a possible D match to TRBD1 (5 bases). V shed 6 bases and J shed 9 bases, with 12 bases lying between them. The CDR3 runs 11 residues. The germline gives CDR1 DFQATT, CDR2 SNEGSKA (reference sequence). The CDR3 DNA follows: TGCAGTGCCCCTAGGGGCACTGAGCAGTTCTTC. Encoded protein: CSAPRGTEQFF.

The chain recombines TRBV5-1 with TRBJ1-1; D is unresolved. V lost 2 bases and J lost 4, with 9 bases in between. The CDR3 spans 13 residues. CDR1 SGHRS and CDR2 YFSETQ come from the germline V gene. CDR3 protein: CASSFTGSTEAFF. CDR3 bases: TGCGCCAGCAGCTTTACGGGGTCCACTGAAGCTTTCTTT.

This sequence joins TRBV5-6 and TRBJ1-1; D might be TRBD1 (6 bases). This CDR3 is 11 amino acids long. CDR1 is SGHDT and CDR2 is YYEEEE in the germline V gene. V lost 4 bases and J 9 bases, leaving 10 bases between the germline ends. The CDR3 is CASSLGQKAFF. In DNA, the CDR3 is TGTGCCAGCAGCCTAGGACAGAAAGCTTTCTTT.

This chain joins TRBV7-3 and TRBJ2-5; tentatively, D is TRBD1 (6 bases). The germline CDR1 and CDR2 sequences are SGHTA and FQGTGA. This CDR3 has 14 residues. V lost 1 base and J 5 bases, leaving 11 bases between the germline ends. As DNA, the CDR3 is TGTGCCAGCAGCTTAAATACAGGGTTGGAGACCCAGTACTTC. Translating it yields CASSLNTGLETQYF.

This sequence joins TRBV20-1 and TRBJ2-3; D is unresolved. The CDR3 is 10 residues long. Per the germline V gene, CDR1 is DFQATT and CDR2 is SNEGSKA (reference sequence). V was pared by 6 bases and J by 5 bases, with 6 bases between. The CDR3 reads CSAFRDTQYF. The CDR3, as DNA: TGCAGTGCGTTTCGAGATACGCAGTATTTT.

The chain is built from TRBV3-1 (or the pseudogene TRBV3-2) and TRBJ2-1, with 13 bases aligning to TRBD2. CDR1 is LGHDT and CDR2 is YNNKEL in the germline V gene (reference sequence). V lost 4 bases to trimming and J lost 5 bases; unmatched junction nucleotides: 2. The CDR3 consists of 15 residues. The CDR3 sequence is CASSPGLAGNNEQFF. The CDR3 bases are TGTGCCAGCAGCCCGGGACTAGCGGGAAACAATGAGCAGTTCTTC.

In this sample, this clone turned up once. In nucleotides, the CDR3 is TGTGCCAGCACCCAGGTAGGCGAGCAGTACTTC. Encoded protein: CASTQVGEQYF. The V call is TRBV6-1, the J call TRBJ2-7; D gene unclear. This CDR3 has 11 residues. The germline V gene encodes CDR1 MNHNS and CDR2 SASEGT. V lost 7 bases and J 6 bases, leaving 10 bases between the germline ends.

This clone was picked up one time. The chain employs TRBV19 and TRBJ2-5; the D gene is possibly TRBD1 (6 bases). The V end lost 4 bases, the J end lost 5 bases, and 11 bases lay between the germline ends. Germline V CDR1 and CDR2: LNHDA, SQIVND (reference sequence). The CDR3 totals 13 residues. CDR3 DNA: TGTGCCAGTAGTAGACAGGTTTTGGAGACCCAGTACTTC. As protein: CASSRQVLETQYF.

The chain combines TRBV5-1 with TRBJ2-2; the match to TRBD2 covers 11 bases. The germline CDR1 and CDR2 sequences are SGHRS and YFSETQ. V was pared by 4 bases and J by 5 bases, with 16 bases of the junction left unmatched. This CDR3 region has 19 residues. The chain's CDR3 is CASSTSPLTSGSRTGELFF. The CDR3 DNA follows: TGCGCCAGCAGCACATCCCCACTCACTAGCGGGAGTCGGACCGGGGAGCTGTTTTTT.

This sequence joins TRBV28 and TRBJ2-1; TRBD2 matches at 11 bases. The CDR3 is 20 residues long. Trimming cost V 5 bases and J 12 bases; bases outside gene matches: 27. Germline lookup yields CDR1 MDHEN and CDR2 SYDVKM. The CDR3 loop is CASSDRETGYRLAGGGGQFF. The CDR3 DNA sequence: TGTGCCAGCAGTGATAGGGAGACAGGGTACCGGCTAGCGGGAGGAGGGGGGCAGTTCTTC. Complete variable domain (other parts from reference TRBV28 and TRBJ2-1): DVKVTQSSRYLVKRTGEKVFLECVQDMDHENMFWYRQDPGLGLRLIYFSYDVKMKEKGDIPEGYSVSREKKERFSLILESASTNQTSMYLCASSDRETGYRLAGGGGQFFGPGTRLTVL.

CDR3 sequence (DNA): TGCGCCAGCAGCCGGGGACTAGATGCAGATACGCAGTATTTT. The encoded protein is CASSRGLDADTQYF. The chain is built from TRBV5-1 and TRBJ2-3; 8 bases line up with TRBD2. Germline CDR1 SGHRS, CDR2 YFSETQ. There are 14 residues in the CDR3. The V and J ends lost 4 bases and 4 bases, in that order; junction bases with no gene match: 5.

This sequence joins TRBV27 and TRBJ1-5; 10 nucleotides align to TRBD1. J was trimmed by 5 bases and V by 2 bases; bases with no gene match: 0. CDR1 MNHEY and CDR2 SMNVEV come from the germline V gene (reference sequence). CDR3 length: 14 amino acids. The CDR3 DNA sequence: TGTGCCAGCAGTTTAGGGACAGGGGATCAGCCCCAGCATTTT. The encoded protein is CASSLGTGDQPQHF.

The chain links TRBV15 to TRBJ2-7, with D tentatively TRBD2 (5 bases). CDR1 LNHNV and CDR2 YYDKDF come from the germline V gene (reference sequence). The CDR3 has 15 amino acids. The V and J ends lost 0 bases and 0 bases respectively, with 9 bases between them. In nucleotides, the CDR3 is TGTGCCACCAGCAGAGACGCAGCGGCCTCCTACGAGCAGTACTTC. Amino acids: CATSRDAAASYEQYF.

The CDR3 nucleotides read TGTGCTAGTGGTTTGACGCCCGGGACAGCCAACACCGGGGAGCTGTTTTTT. Amino acid sequence: CASGLTPGTANTGELFF. The chain couples TRBV12-5 to TRBJ2-2; 7 bases are shared with TRBD1. The CDR3 is made up of 17 amino acids. V lost 2 bases to trimming and J lost 2 bases; unmatched junction nucleotides: 8. Germline V lookup: CDR1 LGHNT, CDR2 FRNRAP. Drawing the rest from reference TRBV12-5 and TRBJ2-2, the complete variable domain is DARVTQTPRHKVTEMGQEVTMRCQPILGHNTVFWYRQTMMQGLELLAYFRNRAPLDDSGMPKDRFSAEMPDATLATLKIQPSEPRDSAVYFCASGLTPGTANTGELFFGEGSRLTVL.

This chain links TRBV7-3 with TRBJ2-1; 13 bases align to TRBD2. This CDR3 is 19 amino acids long. The junction had 5 bases not matched to a gene; V was cut back by 0 bases and J by 0 bases. CDR1 SGHTA and CDR2 FQGTGA come from the germline V gene. CDR3 sequence reads: CASSLTRLAGGSSYNEQFF. The CDR3, as DNA: TGTGCCAGCAGCTTAACGCGACTAGCGGGAGGAAGCTCCTACAATGAGCAGTTCTTC.

This clone was seen more than once but under ten times. The gene calls are TRBV28 and TRBJ1-4; D gene uncertain. The CDR3 is 16 residues long. Trimming removed 4 bases from V and 7 bases from J, with 19 bases in between. The V gene's germline CDR1 is MDHEN and CDR2 SYDVKM. The CDR3 protein is CASSWYREAFVEKLFF. The CDR3 region has the DNA TGTGCCAGCAGTTGGTATCGTGAGGCCTTTGTTGAAAAACTGTTTTTT.

The chain recombines TRBV4-1 with TRBJ1-2, with 10 bases aligning to TRBD1. The CDR3 sequence is 15 residues long. V dropped 5 bases and J dropped 7; count of bases not matched to a gene: 10. CDR1 is MGHRA and CDR2 is YSYEKL in the germline V gene. This CDR3 reads CASSTLPGQGFGYTF. As DNA, the CDR3 is TGCGCCAGCAGCACCCTACCGGGACAGGGGTTTGGCTACACCTTC.

The genes are TRBV11-2 and TRBJ1-3; 7 bases map to TRBD1. CDR3 length equals 16 residues. Germline CDR1 and CDR2: SGHAT and FQNNGV. J lost 0 bases, V lost 5 bases, and 7 bases had no gene match. The CDR3 spells CASSVQGPSSGNTIYF. The DNA of the CDR3 is TGTGCCAGCAGCGTACAGGGGCCCAGCTCTGGAAACACCATATATTTT.

The chain links TRBV5-5 to TRBJ2-7; TRBD1 agrees at 8 bases. The ends lost 0 bases at V and 6 bases at J; junction bases unmatched: 8. The CDR3 runs to 15 residues. Germline lookup yields CDR1 SGHKS and CDR2 YYEKEE (reference sequence). As DNA, the CDR3 is TGTGCCAGCAGCTTGGCGGCAGGGGGCGCGGGCGAGCAGTACTTC. It is translated as CASSLAAGGAGEQYF.

The J gene is TRBJ1-1, the V gene TRBV6-2 or TRBV6-3, with 9 bases identical to TRBD1. V shed 5 bases, J shed 4 bases, and the junction held 8 bases outside the gene matches. The germline CDR1 and CDR2 sequences are MNHEY and SVGEGT. The CDR3 covers 15 residues. CDR3 nucleotide sequence: TGTGCCAGCAGTCCCCGGGACAGGGAACTCACTGAAGCTTTCTTT. Its protein is CASSPRDRELTEAFF.

The chain links TRBV21-1 to TRBJ1-5; the table assigns TRBD1, which was not confirmed against the DNA. TRBV21-1 is a pseudogene locus. This CDR3 contains 19 residues. The CDR3 spells CASSKVSAGPYYSNQPQHF. Written as DNA, the CDR3 is TGTGCCAGCAGCAAAGTGAGTGCAGGGCCTTATTATAGCAATCAGCCCCAGCATTTT.

The chain employs TRBV3-1 (or the pseudogene TRBV3-2) and TRBJ2-5; a possible D gene is TRBD2 (7 bases). V lost 7 bases and J lost 5, with 17 bases in between. The germline V gene has CDR1 LGHDT and CDR2 YNNKEL (reference sequence). The length of the CDR3 is 14 residues. CDR3: CASNPGGPFETQYF. CDR3 DNA: TGTGCCAGCAATCCGGGGGGCCCGTTTGAGACCCAGTACTTC.

This clone has just one count. The chain has TRBV7-3 and TRBJ2-3, with a tentative D call TRBD2 (5 bases). The CDR3 length is 17 residues. Germline V gives CDR1 SGHTA, CDR2 FQGTGA. V lost 5 bases and J lost 4, with 22 bases in between. CDR3 bases: TGTGCCAGCAGCCGATTTCTGACTCCCGGGAAGGCAGATACGCAGTATTTT. Protein: CASSRFLTPGKADTQYF. Variable domain in full (rest from reference TRBV7-3 and TRBJ2-3): GAGVSQTPSNKVTEKGKYVELRCDPISGHTALYWYRQSLGQGPEFLIYFQGTGAADDSGLPNDRFFAVRPEGSVSTLKIQRTERGDSAVYLCASSRFLTPGKADTQYFGPGTRLTVL.

This sequence joins TRBV6-1 and TRBJ1-2; TRBD1 is a possible D gene (6 bases). From germline, CDR1 is MNHNS and CDR2 SASEGT. V was cut by 4 bases and J by 8 bases, with 23 bases left in between. The CDR3 runs 16 residues. DNA for the CDR3: TGTGCCAGCAGTGGAACCCTTCTAACAGGGTTTGGCGGCTACACCTTC. This encodes CASSGTLLTGFGGYTF.

V usage is TRBV7-3 and J usage is TRBJ2-3, with 7 nucleotides matching TRBD1. The CDR3 runs 16 residues. With V trimmed by 4 bases and J by 0 bases, 7 bases remained unmatched. Germline V CDR1 and CDR2: SGHTA, FQGTGA. This CDR3 reads CASSYTGDSSTDTQYF. The CDR3 DNA is TGTGCCAGCAGCTATACTGGGGACAGCAGCACAGATACGCAGTATTTT.

Here the CDR3 DNA reads TGTGCCAGTAGTCCCCCCAGGGGGCGAGGCACTGAAGCTTTCTTT. Its protein product is CASSPPRGRGTEAFF. The V call is TRBV19, the J call TRBJ1-1; 8 nucleotides line up with TRBD1. Germline V gene data show CDR1 as LNHDA and CDR2 as SQIVND (reference sequence). V dropped 5 bases and J dropped 4; count of bases not matched to a gene: 9. The CDR3 is 15 residues long.

J is TRBJ2-7 and V is TRBV11-2; TRBD2 matches at 13 bases. CDR3 length: 15 amino acids. Germline CDR1 and CDR2: SGHAT and FQNNGV. V was pared by 5 bases and J by 6 bases, with 7 bases of the junction left unmatched. CDR3 region: CASSELAGGMFEQYF. The CDR3 DNA sequence: TGTGCCAGCAGCGAACTAGCGGGAGGGATGTTCGAGCAGTACTTC.

The chain couples TRBV5-4 to TRBJ1-6, with 7 bases lining up with TRBD1. Losses at the gene ends were 2 bases for V and 4 bases for J; bases not matched to a gene: 9. CDR3 length: 17 amino acids. Germline CDR1 SGHNT, CDR2 YYREEE (reference sequence). CDR3 nucleotides: TGTGCCAGCAGCTTAGGGGGACAGTCCAGATATAATTCACCCCTCCACTTT. The encoded protein is CASSLGGQSRYNSPLHF.

CDR3 nucleotides: TGTGCCAGCAGGTACCGGGACAGGTACTACGAGCAGTACTTC. Translation: CASRYRDRYYEQYF. The V gene is TRBV28, the J gene TRBJ2-7; 8 bases match TRBD1. The V segment lost 6 bases and the J segment 3 bases; nucleotides outside the gene matches: 7. Germline CDR1 and CDR2: MDHEN and SYDVKM. The CDR3 has 14 residues.